What follows are 16 T cell receptor beta chains derived from one specimen sequenced in a study of graft-versus-host responses after intestinal transplantation. Clones were read by immunoSEQ multiplex PCR, and TCRdb kept only the in-frame ones, dropping some. This table holds some 150,000 clones, approximately 91% found once. Their cognate antigens are unknown. Sample: unstimulated CD4+ T cells sorted from spleen or lymph node cells, taken before intestinal transplant. These TCRs come from a human donor who received an intestinal transplant.

The J gene is TRBJ2-7, the V gene TRBV21-1. TRBV21-1 is listed as a pseudogene. The CDR3 length is 13 residues. CDR3 protein: CASSKAANYEQYF. The CDR3 region has the DNA TGTGCCAGCAGCAAAGCGGCTAATTACGAGCAGTACTTC.

The chain employs TRBV28 and TRBJ1-6, with 7 bases identical to TRBD1. The CDR3 loop spans 15 amino acids. In germline, CDR1 is MDHEN, CDR2 SYDVKM. With V trimmed by 4 bases and J by 10 bases, 10 bases remained unmatched. CDR3 amino acids: CASSWGDRERSPLHF. As DNA, the CDR3 is TGTGCCAGCAGTTGGGGTGACAGGGAAAGGTCACCCCTCCACTTT.

The gene calls are TRBV15 and TRBJ2-6; no firm D call. Germline CDR1 reads LNHNV; CDR2 reads YYDKDF (reference sequence). The CDR3 is made up of 14 amino acids. Trimming took off 11 bases at V and 0 bases at J, with 11 bases between the two ends. The CDR3 sequence: CAARRPSGANVLTF. The CDR3 DNA sequence: TGTGCCGCTAGGAGACCCTCTGGGGCCAACGTCCTGACTTTC.

The chain is built from TRBV27 and TRBJ2-7, with TRBD2 identical over 11 bases. The germline V gene encodes CDR1 MNHEY and CDR2 SMNVEV (reference sequence). The trim removed 7 bases at V and 3 bases at J, leaving 8 bases unmatched. The CDR3 runs to 15 residues. The DNA of the CDR3 is TGTGCCAGCAACCCACGAACTAGCGGGAGCTACGAGCAGTACTTC. Translated: CASNPRTSGSYEQYF.

The chain joins TRBV9 to TRBJ2-1, with D tentatively TRBD2 (6 bases). V was cut by 1 base and J by 3 bases, with 17 bases left in between. From germline, CDR1 is SGDLS and CDR2 YYNGEE. CDR3 length equals 17 residues. CDR3 amino acids: CASSVNSGGAFYNEQFF. The CDR3 DNA reads as TGTGCCAGCAGCGTAAACAGCGGAGGGGCCTTCTACAATGAGCAGTTCTTC.

J is TRBJ2-7 and V is TRBV7-2; 9 positions agree with TRBD2. This CDR3 comprises 14 residues. From germline, CDR1 is SGHTA and CDR2 FQGNSA. V trimming: 5 bases; J trimming: 7 bases; junction bases outside the gene matches: 9. The chain's CDR3 is CASSQIAGDGEQYF. The CDR3 coding sequence is TGTGCCAGCAGCCAAATAGCGGGAGACGGGGAGCAGTACTTC.

This chain connects TRBV27 to TRBJ2-7; 7 positions match TRBD2. From germline, CDR1 is MNHEY and CDR2 SMNVEV (reference sequence). The ends lost 3 bases at V and 2 bases at J; junction bases unmatched: 7. The CDR3 sequence is 15 residues long. Here the CDR3 reads CASSFSSGPAYEQYF. Here the CDR3 DNA reads TGTGCCAGCAGTTTTTCTAGCGGACCGGCCTACGAGCAGTACTTC.

The table lists this clone with a count of one. The V call is TRBV29-1, the J call TRBJ1-5; D unresolved. The CDR3 consists of 12 residues. V lost 4 bases and J 5 bases, leaving 9 bases between the germline ends. CDR1 and CDR2 from the germline V gene are SQVTM and ANQGSEA. CDR3 protein: CSVALGDQPQHF. As DNA, the CDR3 is TGCAGCGTTGCTCTCGGGGATCAGCCCCAGCATTTT.

This sequence joins TRBV19 and TRBJ1-2, with 7 bases identical to TRBD1. Germline V gene sequence: CDR1 LNHDA, CDR2 SQIVND (reference sequence). The V gene end was trimmed by 5 bases and the J gene end by 2 bases; junction bases not matched to a gene: 5. This CDR3 contains 14 residues. The CDR3 nucleotides are TGTGCCAGTAGTTCCCAGGGGGGGAACTATGGCTACACCTTC. As protein: CASSSQGGNYGYTF. The variable domain in full, completed from reference TRBV19 and TRBJ1-2, reads DGGITQSPKYLFRKEGQNVTLSCEQNLNHDAMYWYRQDPGQGLRLIYYSQIVNDFQKGDIAEGYSVSREKKESFPLTVTSAQKNPTAFYLCASSSQGGNYGYTFGSGTRLTVV.

The CDR3 sequence: CASSIQGQNEKLFF. The CDR3 DNA reads TGTGCCAGCAGCATACAGGGGCAGAATGAAAAACTGTTTTTT. The chain links TRBV27 to TRBJ1-4; 7 nucleotides align to TRBD1. Losses at the gene ends were 6 bases for V and 5 bases for J; bases not matched to a gene: 6. CDR3 length: 14 residues. CDR1 MNHEY and CDR2 SMNVEV come from the germline V gene (reference sequence).

The chain combines TRBV5-1 with TRBJ1-6; 8 bases map to TRBD1. The CDR3 runs 13 residues. The germline CDR1 and CDR2 sequences are SGHRS and YFSETQ. The ends lost 5 bases at V and 5 bases at J; junction bases unmatched: 0. The CDR3 here is CASRDRDNSPLHF. CDR3 DNA sequence: TGCGCCAGCAGGGACAGGGATAATTCACCCCTCCACTTT.

The chain links TRBV9 to TRBJ2-3; TRBD2 is a possible D gene (6 bases). Germline V gene sequence: CDR1 SGDLS, CDR2 YYNGEE. The CDR3 runs to 18 residues. The V gene lost 0 bases and the J gene lost 0 bases, with 17 bases spanning the gap. The CDR3 region is CASSVGWGGTPSTDTQYF. The DNA for the CDR3 is TGTGCCAGCAGCGTAGGGTGGGGCGGGACGCCAAGCACAGATACGCAGTATTTT.

V is TRBV6-5 and J is TRBJ2-5; a possible D gene is TRBD1 (6 bases). Germline CDR1 is MNHEY and CDR2 is SVGAGI. CDR3 length: 13 residues. V lost 8 bases and J lost 4, with 14 bases in between. As DNA, the CDR3 is TGTGCCAGCTCCGTCGGGACATTAGAGACCCAGTACTTC. Protein: CASSVGTLETQYF.

The rearrangement uses TRBV5-1 and TRBJ2-7, with D perhaps being TRBD1 or TRBD2 (5 bases each). This CDR3 contains 15 residues. V was shortened by 4 bases and J by 7 bases, with 21 bases between the two germline ends. The V gene's germline CDR1 is SGHRS and CDR2 YFSETQ. CDR3 loop: CASSPLPVGAWEQYF. DNA for the CDR3: TGCGCCAGCAGCCCGCTACCAGTCGGGGCGTGGGAGCAGTACTTC.

The genes are TRBV18 and TRBJ1-5, with TRBD1 as a possible D gene (5 bases). Germline loops: CDR1 KGHSH, CDR2 LQKENI. The CDR3 has 15 residues. Trimming took 1 base from V and 2 from J, leaving 9 bases between them. CDR3 residues: CASSPLGARNQPQHF. CDR3 in DNA: TGTGCCAGCTCACCACTAGGGGCCCGCAATCAGCCCCAGCATTTT.

The chain joins TRBV29-1 to TRBJ2-2; unclear D gene. The germline V gene has CDR1 SQVTM and CDR2 ANQGSEA. The CDR3 has 13 residues. The germline V and J ends were trimmed by 5 bases and 4 bases, with 11 bases remaining between them. CDR3 in amino acids: CSVTGSSTGELFF. CDR3 coding DNA: TGCAGCGTTACCGGGTCGTCCACCGGGGAGCTGTTTTTT.